The clone carrying this T cell receptor beta chain was counted once. These data belong to a study of blood T cell repertoires in COVID-19. Only in-frame clones appear in the TCRdb table, and some are missing; sequencing was by immunoSEQ multiplex PCR. The repertoire holds 200,000 to 300,000 clones, with 86% as singletons. The CDR3 length is 16 residues. V lost 5 bases to trimming and J lost 2 bases; unmatched junction nucleotides: 9. Germline V gene sequence: CDR1 SEHNR, CDR2 FQNEAQ (reference sequence). The chain combines TRBV7-9 with TRBJ1-5, with 7 bases fitting TRBD1. Sequences were obtained from peripheral blood. The clonotype was recovered from a man aged 35 to 55 who had recovered from COVID-19. The CDR3 DNA follows: TGTGCCAGCAGCCCGGTCGACACAGGGGGCAATCAGCCCCAGCATTTT. Its translation: CASSPVDTGGNQPQHF.